A selection of T cell receptor beta chains follows, all from one sample in a study of beta chain features in type 1 diabetes. Profiled with immunoSEQ multiplex PCR; TCRdb holds only in-frame clones, not every one. Among around 320,000 clones listed, 14% were seen once. Sequenced material: central memory CD4+ T cells from blood. The receptors originated from a man aged 30 to 39 in good health. Each CDR3 is given with its conserved first and last residue. The order of the fields is clone size, V gene, J gene, D gene, CDR3 DNA, CDR3 protein. The D gene is left open where the match is weak. Some rows mark clone size as missing; the rest say once, few, many or name a class of expanded clone.

>-|TRBV5-6|TRBJ2-1|-
TGTGCCAGCAGCCCGGACAGCGACTACAATGAGCAGTTCTTC
CASSPDSDYNEQFF
>many|TRBV7-9|TRBJ1-2|-
TGTGCCGGGGACACCTCTAACTATGGCTACACCTTC
CAGDTSNYGYTF
>-|TRBV2|TRBJ2-1|TRBD2
TGTGCCAGCAGGGGCCTTGCGGGGGGGCATAATGAGCAGTTCTTC
CASRGLAGGHNEQFF
>few|TRBV9|TRBJ2-5|-
TGTGCCAGCAGCGTAGATTCGGGAAGGGGCGAGACCCAGTACTTC
CASSVDSGRGETQYF
>few|TRBV9|TRBJ2-5|TRBD2
TGTGCCAGCAGCGTAGCGGGGGGGCTAGTGGAGACCCAGTACTTC
CASSVAGGLVETQYF
>many|TRBV14|TRBJ2-3|TRBD2
TGTGCCAGCAGCCGACTAGCGGGAGCAGATACGCAGTATTTT
CASSRLAGADTQYF
>-|TRBV2|TRBJ1-2|-
TGTGCCAGCAGTGAAGGCGGATTTAGGGGCGGCTACACCTTC
CASSEGGFRGGYTF
>-|TRBV9|TRBJ2-7|-
TGTGCCAGCAGCGTAGCTCAGGGCTACGAGCAGTACTTC
CASSVAQGYEQYF
>few|TRBV7-9|TRBJ2-5|-
TGTGCCAGCAGCTTGAATCTTGAGGGGGGAGAGACCCAGTACTTC
CASSLNLEGGETQYF
>many|TRBV5-1|TRBJ2-1|-
TGCGCCAGCAGCTTGGGCTCGCAACCCATTGAGCAGTTCTTC
CASSLGSQPIEQFF
>-|TRBV19|TRBJ2-1|TRBD2
TGTGCCAGTAGTATCACCGGGACTAGTTTTGCTTACAATGAGCAGTTCTTC
CASSITGTSFAYNEQFF
>-|TRBV27|TRBJ2-2|-
TGTGCCAGCATGAGAGGGCTGAAGACCGGGGAGCTGTTTTTT
CASMRGLKTGELFF
>-|TRBV9|TRBJ1-1|TRBD1
TGTGCCAGCAGCGTAGAGGACAGGGGGAACACTGAAGCTTTCTTT
CASSVEDRGNTEAFF
>-|TRBV12-5|TRBJ2-2|-
TGTGCTAGTGGTCCGTATCAGCGGAGGTCCACCGGGGAGCTGTTTTTT
CASGPYQRRSTGELFF
>-|TRBV6-5|TRBJ1-5|-
TGTGCCAGCAGTTCGGGGGGACAGCCCCAGCATTTT
CASSSGGQPQHF
>-|TRBV7-8|TRBJ2-2|-
TGTGCCAGCAGCTTGGCAGGGGTTAACGGGGAGCTGTTTTTT
CASSLAGVNGELFF
>-|TRBV7-2|TRBJ2-3|TRBD2
TGTGCCAGCAGCTCGAGACTAGCGGTGAGCACAGATACGCAGTATTTT
CASSSRLAVSTDTQYF
>many|TRBV9|TRBJ2-5|-
TGTGCCAGCAGCGTAGGGACGGTGGTGCAAGAGACCCAGTACTTC
CASSVGTVVQETQYF
>few|TRBV7-8|TRBJ2-3|TRBD2
TGTGCCAGCAGCCCGACTAGCGGGAGACATGAAGATACGCAGTATTTT
CASSPTSGRHEDTQYF
>-|TRBV7-3|TRBJ1-1|-
TGTGCCAGCAGCCTCCTTGGGGGTAACATGAACACTGAAGCTTTCTTT
CASSLLGGNMNTEAFF
>few|TRBV5-4|TRBJ1-2|TRBD1
TGTGCCAGCAGCCCTGACAGGGCCCATAACCGGGGTGGCTACACCTTC
CASSPDRAHNRGGYTF
>few|TRBV20-1|TRBJ1-3|-
TGCAGTGCTAGAGATCCGAACACCATATATTTT
CSARDPNTIYF
>-|TRBV6-1|TRBJ2-2|TRBD2
TGTGCCAGCAGTGAACCGGGACTAGCGGCGAACACCGGGGAGCTGTTTTTT
CASSEPGLAANTGELFF
>many|TRBV5-4|TRBJ2-5|-
TGTGCCAGCAGCTTGGGGGCGGGGGAGACCCAGTACTTC
CASSLGAGETQYF
>few|TRBV6-5|TRBJ2-7|TRBD1
TGTGCCAGCACCAGGGGGACAGGGAGCCACGAGCAGTACTTC
CASTRGTGSHEQYF
>-|TRBV10-3|TRBJ1-2|-
TGTGCCATCAGTGAGTCTATGACAGCCTATGGCTACACCTTC
CAISESMTAYGYTF
>-|TRBV5-6|TRBJ1-6|TRBD1
TGTGCCAGCAGCTCAGACAGGGGCTATAATTCACCCCTCCACTTT
CASSSDRGYNSPLHF
>-|TRBV30|TRBJ1-2|-
TGTGCCTGGATCGCTATCCCGGCGGGCTACACCTTC
CAWIAIPAGYTF
>few|TRBV5-1|TRBJ1-1|-
TGCGCCAGCAGCTTGAAAGAGAACACTGAAGCTTTCTTT
CASSLKENTEAFF
>-|TRBV25-1|TRBJ2-1|TRBD2
TGTGCCAGCCGTTCGGAACGGGGGGGCCACCATGAGCAGTTCTTC
CASRSERGGHHEQFF
>-|TRBV6-5|TRBJ1-1|-
TGTGCCAGCAGTTTAAAAGGGTTCACTGAAGCTTTCTTT
CASSLKGFTEAFF
>few|TRBV7-6|TRBJ2-3|TRBD1
TGTGCCAGTGGACAGGGGGCCCAATCTAGCACAGATACGCAGTATTTT
CASGQGAQSSTDTQYF
>-|TRBV10-3|TRBJ1-4|-
TGTGCCATCAGCCGACAGAATGAAAAACTGTTTTTT
CAISRQNEKLFF
>many|TRBV28|TRBJ2-7|-
TGTGCCAGCAGTTTATCTCTAGAGCAGTACTTC
CASSLSLEQYF
>many|TRBV6-1|TRBJ2-7|-
TGTGCCAGCAGTGAACCCGCCAGGATCCACGAGCAGTACTTC
CASSEPARIHEQYF
>-|TRBV7-7|TRBJ2-3|-
TGTGCTAGCAGCTTAGTGGCGGGCACAGATACGCAGTATTTT
CASSLVAGTDTQYF
>-|TRBV5-5|TRBJ2-6|TRBD1
TGCGCCAGCAGCCAAGGACAGGGGTCGAGCTCTGGGGCCAACGTCCTGACTTTC
CASSQGQGSSSGANVLTF
>-|TRBV18|TRBJ2-1|TRBD2
TGTGCCAGCTCACCAAGTGCGGGAGGGCCCGCAAGTGAGCAGTTCTTC
CASSPSAGGPASEQFF
>few|TRBV21-1|TRBJ1-2|-
TGTGCCAGCAGCCACATATACAACTATGGCTACACCTTC
CASSHIYNYGYTF
>few|TRBV11-3|TRBJ2-5|-
TGTGCCAGCAGCTTAGTGTCGGGACCTCCGACCCAGTACTTC
CASSLVSGPPTQYF
>few|TRBV6-5|TRBJ2-3|TRBD1
TGTGCCAGCAGCCGACAGGGGGGGGATACGCAGTATTTT
CASSRQGGDTQYF
>-|TRBV7-9|TRBJ2-3|-
TGTGCCAGCAGCTTTGGGTCAGATACGCAGTATTTT
CASSFGSDTQYF
>many|TRBV7-2|TRBJ2-7|TRBD1
TGTGCCAGCAGCCCACGACAGGGTGCGCAGTACTTC
CASSPRQGAQYF
>many|TRBV2|TRBJ1-4|TRBD1
TGTGCCGCAGGGGGTCAGGGTGTCTCGGCTAATGAAAAACTGTTTTTT
CAAGGQGVSANEKLFF
>-|TRBV7-7|TRBJ1-3|-
TGTGCCAGCAGCTTTCTGTTCAGTCGCTCTGGAAACACCATATATTTT
CASSFLFSRSGNTIYF